This note documents a single T cell receptor (beta chain) sequence. Antigen specificity is unknown. This sample was taken from a study of cytomegalovirus exposure and HLA in healthy donors. Overall study results and limits: It was confirmed in vitro that a few of the CMV-associated chains were specific for CMV antigens. A later analysis found common viral pathogens apparently linked to several of the most significant clusters. Most CMV-associated TCR beta chains were later found to appear HLA-restricted. Solely CMV serostatus was available to characterize immune exposure.

Trimming took off 0 bases at V and 5 bases at J, with 14 bases between the two ends. Per germline, CDR1 SGHNT and CDR2 YYREEE (reference sequence). The CDR3 sequence is 15 residues long. PCR employed 60 Vbeta and 13 Jbeta primers. Libraries were prepared by immunoSEQ multiplex PCR; TCRdb keeps only in-frame clonotypes and omits some of them. The sample gives about 140,000 clones, 88% of which show up once; roughly 0.53% is in the top ten. This sequence was found in a woman aged 40-49 years in good health and CMV-seronegative. Sequencing was performed on PBMCs. The chain couples TRBV5-4 to TRBJ2-5, with D tentatively TRBD2 (6 bases). The DNA of the CDR3 is TGTGCCAGCAGCTTGGTGGGGGGTCAGAGGGAGACCCAGTACTTC. The encoded protein is CASSLVGGQRETQYF. Variable domain in full (rest from reference TRBV5-4 and TRBJ2-5): ETGVTQSPTHLIKTRGQQVTLRCSSQSGHNTVSWYQQALGQGPQFIFQYYREEENGRGNFPPRFSGLQFPNYSSELNVNALELDDSALYLCASSLVGGQRETQYFGPGTRLLVL.